What follows is one TCR beta chain and its context. Its antigen is currently unknown. The data stem from a study of T cell repertoires in cytomegalovirus infection. On the study more broadly: It was the public TCR beta signatures that indicated both CMV infection and matching HLA type.

Study-wide results and limits: The ex vivo response was dominated by HLA-C-restricted CMV-specific TCR beta clonotypes.

This CDR3 is 16 amino acids long. Germline V gene data show CDR1 as SGHRS and CDR2 as YFSETQ. V dropped 0 bases and J dropped 1 base, with 13 bases sitting between them. TCRdb re-called the reads through MiXCR, storing one row per CDR3 protein. Among around 450,000 distinct CDR3 sequences, roughly 12% were seen once, and the ten largest hold about 10%. Sequenced sample: PBMCs. The clonotype was recovered from a human donor in good health (CMV status not recorded). Some clones in this sample may be carry-over from other donors' samples. J is TRBJ1-1 and V is TRBV5-1; D not certain. The CDR3 loop reads CASSLAATVQNTEAFF. The CDR3 bases are TGCGCCAGCAGCTTGGCCGCGACGGTGCAGAACACTGAAGCTTTCTTT.